This TCR beta chain was recovered during a study of blood T cell repertoires in COVID-19. Study-level background: T cells, B-cell-depleted T cells, or PBMCs supplied cDNA or gDNA.

Participants spanned ages about 18 to 95 years and resided in about 24 US areas. The method was immunoSEQ multiplex PCR; TCRdb's version includes in-frame clones alone and lacks a portion of them. The sample contains approximately 220,000 clones, 70% to 90% of which appear only once. V trimming: 5 bases; J trimming: 6 bases; junction bases outside the gene matches: 5. This CDR3 comprises 13 residues. Per the germline V gene, CDR1 is MNHNY and CDR2 is SVGAGI (reference sequence). The chain employs TRBV6-6 and TRBJ1-2; 8 nucleotides match TRBD1. This clonotype was sampled from a woman between 40 and 55 years old with acute COVID-19. The material sequenced was PBMCs or T cells enriched from blood (not recorded which). CDR3 DNA sequence: TGTGCCAGCAGTGCCCTACAGGGGGATGGCTACACCTTC. Its translation is CASSALQGDGYTF.